The rows below give T cell receptor beta chains drawn from one sample of a study of T cell responses to AZD1222 COVID-19 vaccine. TCRdb's table, derived via immunoSEQ multiplex PCR, lists solely in-frame clones and lacks some. The repertoire holds about 190,000 clones, with over 80% as singletons. The sequencing used peripheral blood, collected on day 0 of AZD1222 vaccination. The receptor source for this set is an adult in good health. Each CDR3 is given with its conserved first and last residue. The order of the fields is clone size, V gene, J gene, D gene, CDR3 protein, CDR3 DNA. The D gene is left open where the match is weak. For some rows the clone size is stated as once, few or many, or as a class when expanded; others skip it.

clone size: NA
V gene: TRBV18
J gene: TRBJ2-2
D gene: NA
CDR3 protein: CASSPPDGELFF
CDR3 DNA: TGTGCCAGCTCACCACCAGACGGGGAGCTGTTTTTT

clone size: NA
V gene: TRBV9
J gene: TRBJ2-2
D gene: NA
CDR3 protein: CASSVDPGADTGELFF
CDR3 DNA: TGTGCCAGCAGCGTAGATCCGGGGGCCGACACCGGGGAGCTGTTTTTT

clone size: NA
V gene: TRBV6-2/TRBV6-3
J gene: TRBJ2-1
D gene: NA
CDR3 protein: CASSYGLQGYYNEQFF
CDR3 DNA: TGTGCCAGCAGTTACGGGTTACAGGGATACTACAATGAGCAGTTCTTC

clone size: once
V gene: TRBV5-5
J gene: TRBJ1-1
D gene: NA
CDR3 protein: CASSLGGFTEAFF
CDR3 DNA: TGTGCCAGCAGCTTGGGGGGGTTCACTGAAGCTTTCTTT

clone size: NA
V gene: TRBV7-9
J gene: TRBJ1-2
D gene: NA
CDR3 protein: CASSSTGTYGYTF
CDR3 DNA: TGTGCCAGCAGCTCCACAGGGACCTATGGCTACACCTTC

clone size: NA
V gene: TRBV27
J gene: TRBJ1-5
D gene: NA
CDR3 protein: CASSLLGNQPQHF
CDR3 DNA: TGTGCCAGCAGTTTATTAGGCAATCAGCCCCAGCATTTT

clone size: NA
V gene: TRBV3-1/TRBV3-2
J gene: TRBJ2-5
D gene: TRBD2
CDR3 protein: CASSPGTSPQETQYF
CDR3 DNA: TGTGCCAGCAGCCCAGGGACTAGCCCACAAGAGACCCAGTACTTC

clone size: NA
V gene: TRBV4-2
J gene: TRBJ1-6
D gene: TRBD1
CDR3 protein: CASSQDVQGGNSPLHF
CDR3 DNA: TGTGCCAGCAGCCAAGATGTACAGGGGGGTAATTCACCCCTCCACTTT

clone size: once
V gene: TRBV14
J gene: TRBJ1-2
D gene: TRBD1
CDR3 protein: CASSQEGDRDGYTF
CDR3 DNA: TGTGCCAGCAGCCAAGAAGGGGACAGGGATGGCTACACCTTC

clone size: NA
V gene: TRBV19
J gene: TRBJ1-6
D gene: NA
CDR3 protein: CASSEGVGNSPLHF
CDR3 DNA: TGTGCCAGTAGTGAGGGGGTGGGTAATTCACCCCTCCACTTT

clone size: NA
V gene: TRBV2
J gene: TRBJ1-3
D gene: NA
CDR3 protein: CASSEIRGATNTIYF
CDR3 DNA: TGTGCCAGCAGTGAAATCAGGGGAGCGACAAACACCATATATTTT

clone size: NA
V gene: TRBV20-1
J gene: TRBJ2-4
D gene: NA
CDR3 protein: CSASGGAKNIQYF
CDR3 DNA: TGCAGTGCTAGTGGGGGAGCCAAAAACATTCAGTACTTC

clone size: NA
V gene: TRBV7-3
J gene: TRBJ1-1
D gene: NA
CDR3 protein: CASSLNGVNAEAFF
CDR3 DNA: TGTGCCAGCAGCTTAAACGGCGTGAACGCTGAAGCTTTCTTT

clone size: NA
V gene: TRBV6-5
J gene: TRBJ2-7
D gene: NA
CDR3 protein: CASSYSWQGNYEQYF
CDR3 DNA: TGTGCCAGCAGTTACTCGTGGCAGGGGAACTACGAGCAGTACTTC

clone size: NA
V gene: TRBV6-5
J gene: TRBJ1-1
D gene: NA
CDR3 protein: CASSSKTGWRSTEAFF
CDR3 DNA: TGTGCCAGCAGTTCCAAAACAGGCTGGCGGAGCACTGAAGCTTTCTTT

clone size: few
V gene: TRBV5-5
J gene: TRBJ2-7
D gene: NA
CDR3 protein: CASSHGTNYEQYF
CDR3 DNA: TGTGCCAGCAGCCACGGGACGAACTACGAGCAGTACTTC

clone size: NA
V gene: TRBV18
J gene: TRBJ1-1
D gene: NA
CDR3 protein: CASSPFSGPNTEAFF
CDR3 DNA: TGTGCCAGCTCACCGTTTAGCGGGCCGAACACTGAAGCTTTCTTT

clone size: NA
V gene: TRBV18
J gene: TRBJ2-7
D gene: NA
CDR3 protein: CASSLGVVEQYF
CDR3 DNA: TGTGCCAGCTCCCTAGGGGTTGTCGAGCAGTACTTC

clone size: NA
V gene: TRBV5-1
J gene: TRBJ1-6
D gene: NA
CDR3 protein: CASSFEGWGSYNSPLHF
CDR3 DNA: TGCGCCAGCAGCTTCGAAGGGTGGGGCTCCTATAATTCACCCCTCCACTTT

clone size: NA
V gene: TRBV18
J gene: TRBJ1-1
D gene: NA
CDR3 protein: CASSPRANVNTEAFF
CDR3 DNA: TGTGCCAGCTCACCGAGGGCGAACGTAAACACTGAAGCTTTCTTT

clone size: NA
V gene: TRBV27
J gene: TRBJ2-3
D gene: TRBD2
CDR3 protein: CASSSTSGGSRYF
CDR3 DNA: TGTGCCAGCAGTTCGACTAGCGGGGGAAGCCGGTATTTT

clone size: NA
V gene: TRBV19
J gene: TRBJ1-4
D gene: NA
CDR3 protein: CASSISRAANEKLFF
CDR3 DNA: TGTGCCAGTAGTATCAGTAGGGCTGCTAATGAAAAACTGTTTTTT

clone size: NA
V gene: TRBV7-9
J gene: TRBJ1-2
D gene: NA
CDR3 protein: CASSVHRTENYGYTF
CDR3 DNA: TGTGCCAGCAGCGTACATAGGACAGAAAACTATGGCTACACCTTC

clone size: NA
V gene: TRBV7-6
J gene: TRBJ2-7
D gene: NA
CDR3 protein: CASSLPGSGIYEQYF
CDR3 DNA: TGTGCCAGCAGCTTACCAGGTAGCGGAATCTACGAGCAGTACTTC

clone size: NA
V gene: TRBV7-9
J gene: TRBJ1-2
D gene: NA
CDR3 protein: CASSLDGFFYYGYTF
CDR3 DNA: TGTGCCAGCAGCTTAGATGGCTTTTTTTACTATGGCTACACCTTC

clone size: NA
V gene: TRBV7-9
J gene: TRBJ1-6
D gene: TRBD1
CDR3 protein: CASSLGGTGDRSSPLHF
CDR3 DNA: TGTGCCAGCAGCTTAGGAGGGACAGGGGATAGGAGTTCACCCCTCCACTTT

clone size: NA
V gene: TRBV28
J gene: TRBJ1-2
D gene: TRBD1
CDR3 protein: CASSLGTGYGYTF
CDR3 DNA: TGTGCCAGCAGTTTGGGGACAGGGTATGGCTACACCTTC

clone size: NA
V gene: TRBV7-3
J gene: TRBJ2-2
D gene: NA
CDR3 protein: CASSPHTGELFF
CDR3 DNA: TGTGCCAGCAGCCCCCACACCGGGGAGCTGTTTTTT

clone size: NA
V gene: TRBV30
J gene: TRBJ2-7
D gene: NA
CDR3 protein: CAWSVKGSYEQYF
CDR3 DNA: TGTGCCTGGAGTGTAAAGGGCTCCTACGAGCAGTACTTC

clone size: NA
V gene: TRBV19
J gene: TRBJ2-2
D gene: TRBD2
CDR3 protein: CASSMFRGGAWTGELFF
CDR3 DNA: TGTGCCAGTAGTATGTTTCGCGGGGGGGCTTGGACCGGGGAGCTGTTTTTT

clone size: NA
V gene: TRBV10-3
J gene: TRBJ1-4
D gene: NA
CDR3 protein: CAISQRAVSNEKLFF
CDR3 DNA: TGTGCCATCAGTCAGCGGGCCGTTTCTAATGAAAAACTGTTTTTT

clone size: NA
V gene: TRBV3-1/TRBV3-2
J gene: TRBJ2-1
D gene: NA
CDR3 protein: CASSPSSTSRDPYNEQFF
CDR3 DNA: TGTGCCAGCAGCCCATCATCTACATCGCGGGACCCATACAATGAGCAGTTCTTC

clone size: NA
V gene: TRBV6-5
J gene: TRBJ2-7
D gene: NA
CDR3 protein: CASSPTGYEQYF
CDR3 DNA: TGTGCCAGCAGTCCGACAGGCTACGAGCAGTACTTC